Given below is one T cell receptor (beta chain) in context. Antigen unknown. These data originate in a study of cytomegalovirus exposure and HLA in healthy donors. Study-wide results and limits: Donor immune exposure was known only as CMV serostatus.

13 Jbeta primers and 60 Vbeta primers were used for the PCR. This table comes from immunoSEQ multiplex PCR, and its TCRdb copy is limited to in-frame clones, with some not included. This sample's table has fewer than 150,000 clones. CDR3 length: 12 residues. Germline-derived CDR1 and CDR2 are MGHDK and SYGVNS. V lost 5 bases and J lost 5, with 9 bases in between. The sequenced material came from PBMCs. The source of this sequence is a man aged 40-50 years in good health and CMV-seronegative. V usage is TRBV25-1 and J usage is TRBJ1-1; no clear D gene. This CDR3 reads CASSHGWTEAFF. DNA of the CDR3: TGTGCCAGCAGTCACGGTTGGACTGAAGCTTTCTTT.